This T cell receptor beta chain was observed in a study of OX40 agonist ivuxolimab in advanced cancers. Background on the study: Given to patients was ivuxolimab, an agonistic anti-OX40 (CD134) antibody.

The CDR3 contains 14 residues. Deletions cut 0 bases from V and 5 bases from J, with 11 bases between. In germline, CDR1 is WNHNN, CDR2 SYGVQD (reference sequence). The repertoire was sequenced with immunoSEQ multiplex PCR; TCRdb's copy has only in-frame clones and lacks some. The profile shows about 28,000 clones, 75% to 85% of them singletons. Sequencing was performed on CD4+ or CD8+ T cells sorted from blood, taken in a trial of the OX40 agonist ivuxolimab. The chain couples TRBV10-1 to TRBJ2-7; D gene ambiguous. The TCR comes from an adult with an advanced solid tumor such as melanoma, head and neck, liver or kidney cancer. The CDR3 bases are TGCGCCAGCAGTGAGTCGGGATCGACGGACGAGCAGTACTTC. This encodes CASSESGSTDEQYF.